This T cell receptor beta chain was documented in a study of cytomegalovirus exposure and HLA in healthy donors. Overall study findings and caveats: Most TCR sequences were seen very rarely across donors, but some public TCRs occurred in many. It was 150 to 200 TCR beta chains that were listed as cytomegalovirus-associated. Cytomegalovirus status was reportedly diagnosed by the classifier with high specificity and sensitivity.

TCRdb's table, derived via immunoSEQ multiplex PCR, lists solely in-frame clones and lacks some. Of some 150,000 clones in the sample, 85% to 90% were seen once. The CDR3 has 16 residues. Germline V CDR1 and CDR2: ENHRY, SYGVKD. Trimming left V 8 bases short and J 0 bases short, with 17 bases between. In the case of this clone: Its antigen is undetermined.

From the roughly 110-subject validation cohort, which was separate from the roughly 700-subject first cohort, the donors were drawn. Sequenced input: PBMCs. This TCR came from a woman aged 18-29 years in good health and CMV-seropositive. The chain combines TRBV10-3 with TRBJ2-1; tentative D call: TRBD2 (6 bases). CDR3 loop: CAIGEGTLSSYNEQFF. CDR3 nucleotides: TGTGCCATCGGAGAGGGGACTCTTAGCTCCTACAATGAGCAGTTCTTC.